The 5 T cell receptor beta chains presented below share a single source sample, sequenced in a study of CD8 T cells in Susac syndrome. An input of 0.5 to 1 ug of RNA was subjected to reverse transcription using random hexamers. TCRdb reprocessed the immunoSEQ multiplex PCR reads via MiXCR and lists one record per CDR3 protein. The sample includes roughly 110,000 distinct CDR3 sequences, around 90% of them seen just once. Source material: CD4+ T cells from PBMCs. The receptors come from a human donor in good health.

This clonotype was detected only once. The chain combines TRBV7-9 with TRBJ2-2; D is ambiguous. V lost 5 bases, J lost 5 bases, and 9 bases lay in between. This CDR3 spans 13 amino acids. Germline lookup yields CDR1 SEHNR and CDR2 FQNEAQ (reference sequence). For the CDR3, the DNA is TGTGCCAGCAGCCGCCAGGTTACCGGGGAGCTGTTTTTT. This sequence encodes CASSRQVTGELFF. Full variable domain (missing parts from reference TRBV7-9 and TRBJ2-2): DTGVSQNPRHKITKRGQNVTFRCDPISEHNRLYWYRQTLGQGPEFLTYFQNEAQLEKSRLLSDRFSAERPKGSFSTLEIQRTEQGDSAMYLCASSRQVTGELFFGEGSRLTVL.

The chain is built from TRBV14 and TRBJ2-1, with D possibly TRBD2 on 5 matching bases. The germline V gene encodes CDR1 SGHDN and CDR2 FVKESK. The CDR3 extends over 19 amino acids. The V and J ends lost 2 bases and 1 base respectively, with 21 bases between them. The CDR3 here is CASSQTNGSGLESYNEQFF. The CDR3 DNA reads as TGTGCCAGCAGCCAAACAAATGGGAGCGGACTTGAATCCTACAATGAGCAGTTCTTC.

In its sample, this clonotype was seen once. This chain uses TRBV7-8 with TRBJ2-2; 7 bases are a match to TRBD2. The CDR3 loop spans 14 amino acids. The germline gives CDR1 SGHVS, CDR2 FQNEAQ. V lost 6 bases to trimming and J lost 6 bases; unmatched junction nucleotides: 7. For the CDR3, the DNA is TGTGCCAGCAGGGGGAGGGCCAGCCCCGGGGAGCTGTTTTTT. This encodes CASRGRASPGELFF.

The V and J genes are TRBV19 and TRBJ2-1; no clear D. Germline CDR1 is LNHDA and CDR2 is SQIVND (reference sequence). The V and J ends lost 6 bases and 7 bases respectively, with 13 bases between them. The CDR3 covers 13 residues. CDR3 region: CASSSGLSNEQFF. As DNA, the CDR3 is TGTGCCAGTAGCTCCGGTTTATCGAATGAGCAGTTCTTC.

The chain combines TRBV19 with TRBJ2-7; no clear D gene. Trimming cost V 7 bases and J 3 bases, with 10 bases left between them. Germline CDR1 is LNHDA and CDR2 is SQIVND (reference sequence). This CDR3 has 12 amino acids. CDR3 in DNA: TGTGCCAGTATGTCAGGTCACTACGAGCAGTACTTC. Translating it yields CASMSGHYEQYF.